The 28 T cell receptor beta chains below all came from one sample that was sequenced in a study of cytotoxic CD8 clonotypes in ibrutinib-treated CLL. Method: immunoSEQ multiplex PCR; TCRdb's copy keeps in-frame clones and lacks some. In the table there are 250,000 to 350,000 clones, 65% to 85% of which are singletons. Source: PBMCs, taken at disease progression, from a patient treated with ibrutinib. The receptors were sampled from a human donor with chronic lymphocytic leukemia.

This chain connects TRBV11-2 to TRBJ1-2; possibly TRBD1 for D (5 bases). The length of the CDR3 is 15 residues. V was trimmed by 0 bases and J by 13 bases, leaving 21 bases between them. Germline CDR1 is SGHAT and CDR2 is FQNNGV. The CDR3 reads CASSLDRAGTATSTF. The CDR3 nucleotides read TGTGCCAGCAGCTTAGATCGCGCAGGGACCGCCACGAGCACCTTC.

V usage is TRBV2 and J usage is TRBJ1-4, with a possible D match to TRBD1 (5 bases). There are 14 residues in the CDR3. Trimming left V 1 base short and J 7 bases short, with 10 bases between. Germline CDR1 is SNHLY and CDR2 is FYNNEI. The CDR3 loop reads CASSEVGASEKLFF. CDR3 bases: TGTGCCAGCAGTGAAGTAGGGGCGAGTGAAAAACTGTTTTTT.

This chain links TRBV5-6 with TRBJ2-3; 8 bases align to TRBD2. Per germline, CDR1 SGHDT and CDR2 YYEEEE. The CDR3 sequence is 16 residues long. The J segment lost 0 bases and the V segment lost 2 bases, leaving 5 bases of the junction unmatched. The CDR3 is CASSFERGPSTDTQYF. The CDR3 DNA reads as TGTGCCAGCAGCTTTGAGCGGGGGCCAAGCACAGATACGCAGTATTTT.

Here the CDR3 reads CASRSTGSYNSPLHF. In DNA, the CDR3 is TGCGCCAGCAGATCGACAGGGAGCTATAATTCACCCCTCCACTTT. V and J are TRBV10-2 and TRBJ1-6, with 7 nucleotides matching TRBD1. From germline, CDR1 is WSHSY and CDR2 SAAADI. This CDR3 comprises 15 residues. V shed 6 bases, J shed 3 bases, and the junction held 5 bases outside the gene matches.

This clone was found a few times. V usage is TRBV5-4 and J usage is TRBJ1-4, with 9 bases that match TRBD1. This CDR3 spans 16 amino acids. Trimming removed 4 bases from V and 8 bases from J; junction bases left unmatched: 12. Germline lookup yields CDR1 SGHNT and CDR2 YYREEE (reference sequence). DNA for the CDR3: TGTGCCAGCAGCGGGGGACAGGGAGGGCGAGAGGAAAAACTGTTTTTT. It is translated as CASSGGQGGREEKLFF.

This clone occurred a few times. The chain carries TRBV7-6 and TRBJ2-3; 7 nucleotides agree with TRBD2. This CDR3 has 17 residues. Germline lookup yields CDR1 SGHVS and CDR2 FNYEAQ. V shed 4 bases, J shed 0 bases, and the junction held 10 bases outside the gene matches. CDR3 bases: TGTGCCAGCAGCTCCACACTAGCGTCCTCTAGCACAGATACGCAGTATTTT. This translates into CASSSTLASSSTDTQYF.

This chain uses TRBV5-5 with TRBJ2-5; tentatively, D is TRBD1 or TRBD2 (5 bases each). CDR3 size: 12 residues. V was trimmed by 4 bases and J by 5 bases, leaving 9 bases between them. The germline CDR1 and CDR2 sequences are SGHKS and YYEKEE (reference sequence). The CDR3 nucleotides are TGTGCCAGCAGCCACTGGGACGAGACCCAGTACTTC. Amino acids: CASSHWDETQYF.

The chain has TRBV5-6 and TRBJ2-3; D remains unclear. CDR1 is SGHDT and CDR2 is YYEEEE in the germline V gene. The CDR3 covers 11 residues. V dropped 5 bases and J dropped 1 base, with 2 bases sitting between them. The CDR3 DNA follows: TGTGCCAGCAGGGGCACAGATACGCAGTATTTT. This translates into CASRGTDTQYF.

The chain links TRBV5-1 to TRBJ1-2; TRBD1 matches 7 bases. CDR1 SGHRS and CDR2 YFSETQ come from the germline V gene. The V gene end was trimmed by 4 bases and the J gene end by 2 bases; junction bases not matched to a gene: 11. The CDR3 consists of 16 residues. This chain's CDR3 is CASSPTGLDQNYGYTF. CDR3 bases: TGCGCCAGCAGCCCGACAGGGTTGGATCAGAACTATGGCTACACCTTC.

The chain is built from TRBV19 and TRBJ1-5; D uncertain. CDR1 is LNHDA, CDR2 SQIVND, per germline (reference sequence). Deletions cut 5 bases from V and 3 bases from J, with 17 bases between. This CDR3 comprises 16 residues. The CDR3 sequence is CASSSPPKQLNQPQHF. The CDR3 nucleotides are TGTGCCAGTAGTTCACCTCCTAAGCAACTCAATCAGCCCCAGCATTTT.

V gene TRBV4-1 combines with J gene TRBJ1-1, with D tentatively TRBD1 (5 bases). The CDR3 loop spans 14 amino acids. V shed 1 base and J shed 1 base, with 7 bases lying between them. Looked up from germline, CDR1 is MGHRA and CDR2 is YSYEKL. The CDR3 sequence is CASSQVGGNTEAFF. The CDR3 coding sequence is TGCGCCAGCAGCCAAGTGGGGGGGAACACTGAAGCTTTCTTT.

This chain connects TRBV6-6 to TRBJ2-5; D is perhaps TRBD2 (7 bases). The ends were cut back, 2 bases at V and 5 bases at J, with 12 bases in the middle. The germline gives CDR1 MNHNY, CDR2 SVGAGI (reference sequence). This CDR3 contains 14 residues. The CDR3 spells CASSYGGRGETQYF. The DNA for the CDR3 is TGTGCCAGCAGTTACGGAGGGAGGGGGGAGACCCAGTACTTC.

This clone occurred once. CDR3 DNA sequence: TGCGCCAGCAGCTTGGCCCCGGGACAGGACGGGGAGACCCAGTACTTC. Translation gives CASSLAPGQDGETQYF. The rearrangement links TRBV5-1 to TRBJ2-5, with 8 bases lining up with TRBD1. V was clipped by 0 bases and J by 5 bases; unmatched bases: 9. CDR1 is SGHRS and CDR2 is YFSETQ in the germline V gene. This CDR3 region has 16 residues.

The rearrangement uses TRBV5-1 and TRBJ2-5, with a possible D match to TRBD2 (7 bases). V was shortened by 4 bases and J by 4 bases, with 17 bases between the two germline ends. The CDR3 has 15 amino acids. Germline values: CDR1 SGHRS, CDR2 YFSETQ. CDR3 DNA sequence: TGCGCCAGCAGCCCCTCCCGGGGAGGGGGAGAGACCCAGTACTTC. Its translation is CASSPSRGGGETQYF.

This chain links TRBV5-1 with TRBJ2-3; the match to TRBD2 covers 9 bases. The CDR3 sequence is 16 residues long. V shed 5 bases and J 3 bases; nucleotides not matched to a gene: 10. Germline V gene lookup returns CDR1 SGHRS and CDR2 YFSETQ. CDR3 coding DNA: TGCGCCAGCAGAATCCGACTAGCGGCCGAGACAGATACGCAGTATTTT. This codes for CASRIRLAAETDTQYF.

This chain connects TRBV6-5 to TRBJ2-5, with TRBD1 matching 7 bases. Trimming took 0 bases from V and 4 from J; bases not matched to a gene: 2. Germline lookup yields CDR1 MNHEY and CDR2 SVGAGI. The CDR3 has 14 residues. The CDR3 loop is CASSYSTGRETQYF. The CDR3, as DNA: TGTGCCAGCAGTTACTCGACAGGGAGAGAGACCCAGTACTTC.

DNA of the CDR3: TGTGCCAGCAGTCGAGCGGGGCCACTTTACAATGAGCAGTTCTTC. Its protein is CASSRAGPLYNEQFF. The chain links TRBV13 to TRBJ2-1; 7 bases agree with TRBD2. The CDR3 has 15 residues. Trimming took 6 bases from V and 4 from J; bases not matched to a gene: 9. Germline V gives CDR1 PRHDT, CDR2 FYEKMQ (reference sequence).

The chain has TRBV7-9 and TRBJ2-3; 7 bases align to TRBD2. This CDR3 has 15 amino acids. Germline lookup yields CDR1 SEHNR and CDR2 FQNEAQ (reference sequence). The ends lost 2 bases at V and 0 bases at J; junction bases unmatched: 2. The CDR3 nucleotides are TGTGCCAGCAGCTTATTGGGAGGGAGCACAGATACGCAGTATTTT. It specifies CASSLLGGSTDTQYF. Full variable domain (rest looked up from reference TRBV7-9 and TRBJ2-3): DTGVSQNPRHKITKRGQNVTFRCDPISEHNRLYWYRQTLGQGPEFLTYFQNEAQLEKSRLLSDRFSAERPKGSFSTLEIQRTEQGDSAMYLCASSLLGGSTDTQYFGPGTRLTVL.

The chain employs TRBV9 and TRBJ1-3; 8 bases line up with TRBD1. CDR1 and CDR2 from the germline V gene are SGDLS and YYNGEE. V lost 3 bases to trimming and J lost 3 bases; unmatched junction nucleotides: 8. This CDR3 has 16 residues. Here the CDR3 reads CASSARQGWNGNTIYF. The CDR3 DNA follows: TGTGCCAGCAGCGCCCGACAGGGGTGGAATGGAAACACCATATATTTT.

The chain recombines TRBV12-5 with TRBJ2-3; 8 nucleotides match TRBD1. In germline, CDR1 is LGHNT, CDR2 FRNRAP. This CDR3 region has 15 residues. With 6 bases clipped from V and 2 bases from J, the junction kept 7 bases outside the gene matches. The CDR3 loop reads CASGGGQVFTDTQYF. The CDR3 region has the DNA TGTGCTAGTGGGGGGGGACAGGTCTTCACAGATACGCAGTATTTT.

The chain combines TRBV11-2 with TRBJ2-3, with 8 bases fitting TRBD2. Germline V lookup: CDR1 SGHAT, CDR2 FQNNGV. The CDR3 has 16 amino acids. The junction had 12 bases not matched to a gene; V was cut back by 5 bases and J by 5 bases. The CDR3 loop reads CASSPQGLAAIDTQYF. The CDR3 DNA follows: TGTGCCAGCAGCCCCCAAGGACTAGCCGCCATAGATACGCAGTATTTT.

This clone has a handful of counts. DNA of the CDR3: TGTGCCAGCAGCGTAGCGTCAGCGGGCCGCCGTGGGCGGCAGTATTTT. Protein product: CASSVASAGRRGRQYF. The rearrangement joins TRBV9 to TRBJ2-3; weak D call: TRBD2 (6 bases). V was shortened by 0 bases and J by 11 bases, with 22 bases between the two germline ends. There are 16 residues in the CDR3. The germline CDR1 and CDR2 sequences are SGDLS and YYNGEE.

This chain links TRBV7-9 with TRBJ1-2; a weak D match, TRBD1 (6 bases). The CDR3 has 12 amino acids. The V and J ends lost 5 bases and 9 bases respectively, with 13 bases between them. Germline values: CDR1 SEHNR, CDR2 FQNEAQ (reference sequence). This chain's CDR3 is CASSQGGPRYTF. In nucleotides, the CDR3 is TGTGCCAGCAGCCAAGGGGGGCCGCGCTACACCTTC.

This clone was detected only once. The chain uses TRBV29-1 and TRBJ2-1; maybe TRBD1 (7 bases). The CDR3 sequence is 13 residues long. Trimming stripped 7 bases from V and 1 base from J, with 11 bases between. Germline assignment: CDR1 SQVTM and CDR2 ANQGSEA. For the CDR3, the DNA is TGCAGCGCCAGGGGGAGGTCCTACAATGAGCAGTTCTTC. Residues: CSARGRSYNEQFF.

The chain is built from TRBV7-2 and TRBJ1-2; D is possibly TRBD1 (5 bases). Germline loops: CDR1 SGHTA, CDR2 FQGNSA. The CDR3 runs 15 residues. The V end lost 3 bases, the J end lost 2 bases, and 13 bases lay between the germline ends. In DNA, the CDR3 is TGTGCCAGCAGCTTCGAACCGGGACGGAACTATGGCTACACCTTC. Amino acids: CASSFEPGRNYGYTF.

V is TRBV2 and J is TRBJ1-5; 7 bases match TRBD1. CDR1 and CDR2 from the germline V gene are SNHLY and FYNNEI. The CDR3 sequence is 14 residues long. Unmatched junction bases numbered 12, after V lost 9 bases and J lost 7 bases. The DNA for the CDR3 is TGTGCCAGTGCGTCAGGGGGAAGGGGGCAGCCCCAGCATTTT. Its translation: CASASGGRGQPQHF.

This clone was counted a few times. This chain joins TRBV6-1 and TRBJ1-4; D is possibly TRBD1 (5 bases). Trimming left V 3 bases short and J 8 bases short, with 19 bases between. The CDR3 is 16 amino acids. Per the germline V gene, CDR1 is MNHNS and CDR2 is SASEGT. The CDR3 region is CASSDGPGRPSEKLFF. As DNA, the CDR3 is TGTGCCAGCAGTGATGGGCCGGGACGCCCCTCCGAAAAACTGTTTTTT.

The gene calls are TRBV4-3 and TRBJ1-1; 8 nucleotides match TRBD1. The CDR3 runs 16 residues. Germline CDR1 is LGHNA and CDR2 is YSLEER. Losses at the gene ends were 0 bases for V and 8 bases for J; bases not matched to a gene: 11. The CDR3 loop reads CASSQDTGGARVEAFF. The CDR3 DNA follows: TGCGCCAGCAGCCAAGATACAGGGGGGGCTCGGGTCGAAGCTTTCTTT.